The clone carrying this TCR beta chain was observed a handful of times. This CDR3 contains 15 residues. V lost 3 bases and J lost 7; bases outside the gene matches: 8. This specimen belongs to a study of T cells after yellow fever vaccination. The overall study: Preparation of the low-cell-number fractions used SMART-Seq v4 Ultra Low Input.

TCRdb re-derived calls from the 5' RACE reads in MiXCR, one entry per CDR3 protein. The data hold approximately 300,000 distinct CDR3 sequences, with roughly 13% observed a single time. This TCR came from a man aged 30 to 45 who received the YFV17D yellow fever vaccine. This sample comprised CD4+ T cells sorted from PBMCs, obtained 45 days after the yellow fever booster vaccination. The chain combines TRBV12-3 or TRBV12-4 with TRBJ2-1, with 8 positions matching TRBD1. CDR3 nucleotides: TGTGCCAGCAGTTTGGACAGGGATTTTTTGAATGAGCAGTTCTTC. Its protein product is CASSLDRDFLNEQFF.